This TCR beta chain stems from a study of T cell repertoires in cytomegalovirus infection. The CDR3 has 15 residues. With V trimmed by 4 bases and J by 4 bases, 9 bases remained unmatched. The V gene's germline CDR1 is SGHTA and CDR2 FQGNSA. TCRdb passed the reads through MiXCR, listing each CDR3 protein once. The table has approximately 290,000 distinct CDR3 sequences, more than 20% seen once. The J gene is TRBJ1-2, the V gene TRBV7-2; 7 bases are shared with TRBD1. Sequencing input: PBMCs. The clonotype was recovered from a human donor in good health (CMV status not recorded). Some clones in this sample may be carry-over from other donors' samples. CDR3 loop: CASSSAGGGSYGYTF. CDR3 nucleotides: TGTGCCAGCAGCTCGGCGGGAGGGGGCTCCTATGGCTACACCTTC.